What follows describes a single TCR beta chain. The sample is drawn from a study of regulatory T cells in long-lasting Graves disease. Time point in this sample: newly diagnosed GD, antithyroid drugs for less than 3 months. Extracted RNA from PBMCs served as the source of the TCR library. Germline V gene lookup returns CDR1 LGHDT and CDR2 YNNKEL (reference sequence). The germline V and J ends were trimmed by 1 base and 2 bases, with 8 bases remaining between them. The CDR3 length is 14 residues. The TCR beta library used iRepertoire HTBI primers with Arm-PCR amplification of CDR3. TCRdb reprocessed the multiplex PCR reads with MiXCR, giving one entry per CDR3 protein. The repertoire holds 200,000 to 250,000 distinct CDR3 sequences, approximately 18% seen once, with 12% in the top ten. These data are also associated with another study on T cells in Graves' hyperthyroidism and ophthalmopathy.

Sample: peripheral blood mononuclear cells (PBMCs), taken at new diagnosis, from a patient treated with antithyroid drugs. The rearrangement links TRBV3-1 to TRBJ1-1; D gene ambiguous. This clonotype originated in a woman aged 25-40 years with Graves disease. CDR3 nucleotides: TGTGCCAGCAGCCAAGGCTACGGTAACACTGAAGCTTTCTTT. Protein product: CASSQGYGNTEAFF.